This is a list of T cell receptor beta chains from one sample in a study of cytomegalovirus exposure and HLA in healthy donors. This table comes from immunoSEQ multiplex PCR, and its TCRdb copy is limited to in-frame clones, with some not included. The sample carries some 130,000 clones, approximately 82% recorded once. Sequenced input: PBMCs. All receptors come from a middle-aged man in good health and CMV-seronegative. CDR3s include the opening cysteine and the closing phenylalanine or tryptophan. The D gene is left open where the match is weak. The size field is filled for only some rows; it gives once, few, many or a size class.

CDR3 DNA,CDR3 protein,D gene,clone size,V gene,J gene
TGTGCCAGCAGTGAAGCGGGGCAGGGGAATTCACCCCTCCACTTT,CASSEAGQGNSPLHF,.,.,TRBV6-1,TRBJ1-6
TGTGCCAGTAGTATTGTTCTTTTGGGTGGTACGGGCAAAAACATTCAGTACTTC,CASSIVLLGGTGKNIQYF,.,.,TRBV19,TRBJ2-4
TGTGCCAGCAGCCAAGGCGCGGGGGGCGCTCATGGCTACACCTTC,CASSQGAGGAHGYTF,.,.,TRBV14,TRBJ1-2
TGTGCCAGCAGTTACTGGGGGGGAGATAATGAAAAACTGTTTTTT,CASSYWGGDNEKLFF,.,.,TRBV6-6,TRBJ1-4
TGTGCCAGCAGTGTGTGGGGGGGAGACACCGGGGAGCTGTTTTTT,CASSVWGGDTGELFF,TRBD2,.,TRBV6-1,TRBJ2-2
TGTGCCAGCAGTGCTCGAGCGGGGGGGAGAGATACGCAGTATTTT,CASSARAGGRDTQYF,TRBD2,.,TRBV2,TRBJ2-3
TGTGCCAGTAAGTTGAATCGGGGTCCGGCCTACAATGAGCAGTTCTTC,CASKLNRGPAYNEQFF,.,once,TRBV19,TRBJ2-1
TGTGCCAGCAGCGTAAAAGGACTGCAGACAGATACGCAGTATTTT,CASSVKGLQTDTQYF,.,.,TRBV9,TRBJ2-3
TGTGCCAGCAGCTCCCAGCCGACAGGGTCGGATTCCAAAAACATTCAGTACTTC,CASSSQPTGSDSKNIQYF,TRBD1,.,TRBV7-3,TRBJ2-4
TGTGCCACCAGCAGCGCTAGCGGGAGGTTGGAGACCCAGTACTTC,CATSSASGRLETQYF,TRBD2,.,TRBV15,TRBJ2-5
TGTGCCAGCTCACCACTCGGGACCTACGAGCAGTACTTC,CASSPLGTYEQYF,.,.,TRBV18,TRBJ2-7
TGTGCCAGCAGCCCTACGGACAGAACCTACGAGCAGTACTTC,CASSPTDRTYEQYF,.,once,TRBV5-4,TRBJ2-7
TGTGCCAGTAGTATTTACAGGGCCACCTCTTTATATGGCTACACCTTC,CASSIYRATSLYGYTF,.,.,TRBV19,TRBJ1-2